This T cell receptor (beta chain) was observed in a study of PD-L1 blockade in urothelial cancer. Study-wide context: Analysis of blood occurred 3 weeks (second dose) and 6 weeks after treatment start.

Time point indicated: peripheral blood 6 weeks after treatment start. CDR1 is SGHAT and CDR2 is FQNNGV in the germline V gene. V was pared by 5 bases and J by 4 bases, with 10 bases of the junction left unmatched. The length of the CDR3 is 15 residues. This clone came up once. Some clones are missing from TCRdb's copy, which holds only in-frame ones; the method was immunoSEQ multiplex PCR. The sample has under 25,000 clones, over 75% seen once. This sequence originates from a man aged 50 to 60 with urothelial cancer. The V and J genes are TRBV11-2 and TRBJ1-1; 7 nucleotides match TRBD1. The sequenced sample was PBMCs, obtained around atezolizumab (anti-PD-L1) treatment. CDR3 residues: CASSVDRVSSTEAFF. CDR3 in DNA: TGTGCCAGCAGCGTTGACAGGGTTTCTTCCACTGAAGCTTTCTTT. Filled out from reference TRBV11-2 and TRBJ1-1, the complete variable domain reads EAGVAQSPRYKIIEKRQSVAFWCNPISGHATLYWYQQILGQGPKLLIQFQNNGVVDDSQLPKDRFSAERLKGVDSTLKIQPAKLEDSAVYLCASSVDRVSSTEAFFGQGTRLTVV.